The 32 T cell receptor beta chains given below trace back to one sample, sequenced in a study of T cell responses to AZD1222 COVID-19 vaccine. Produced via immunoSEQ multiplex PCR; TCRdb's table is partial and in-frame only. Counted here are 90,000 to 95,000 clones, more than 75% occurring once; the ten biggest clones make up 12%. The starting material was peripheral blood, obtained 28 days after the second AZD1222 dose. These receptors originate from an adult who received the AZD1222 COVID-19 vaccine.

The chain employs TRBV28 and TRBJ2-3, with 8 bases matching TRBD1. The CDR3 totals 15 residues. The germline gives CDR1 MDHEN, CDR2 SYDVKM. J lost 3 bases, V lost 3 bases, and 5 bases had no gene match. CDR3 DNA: TGTGCCAGCAGTTTTATCAGGGGGCAAACAGATACGCAGTATTTT. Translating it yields CASSFIRGQTDTQYF.

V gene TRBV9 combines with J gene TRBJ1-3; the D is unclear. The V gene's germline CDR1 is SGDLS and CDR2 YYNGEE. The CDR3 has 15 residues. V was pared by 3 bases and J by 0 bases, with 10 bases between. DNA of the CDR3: TGTGCCAGCAGCGAGAGTAGCAGCTCTGGAAACACCATATATTTT. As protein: CASSESSSSGNTIYF.

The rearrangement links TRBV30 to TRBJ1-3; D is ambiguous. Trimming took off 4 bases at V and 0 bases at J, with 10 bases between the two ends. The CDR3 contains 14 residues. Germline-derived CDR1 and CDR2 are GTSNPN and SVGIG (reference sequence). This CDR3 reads CAWTLGSSGNTIYF. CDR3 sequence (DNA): TGTGCCTGGACCTTAGGGAGCTCTGGAAACACCATATATTTT.

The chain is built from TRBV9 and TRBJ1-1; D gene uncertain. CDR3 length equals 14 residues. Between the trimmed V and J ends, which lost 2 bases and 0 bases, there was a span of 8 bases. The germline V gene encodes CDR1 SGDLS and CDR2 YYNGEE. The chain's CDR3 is CASSVNGMNTEAFF. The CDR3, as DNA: TGTGCCAGCAGCGTTAACGGCATGAACACTGAAGCTTTCTTT.

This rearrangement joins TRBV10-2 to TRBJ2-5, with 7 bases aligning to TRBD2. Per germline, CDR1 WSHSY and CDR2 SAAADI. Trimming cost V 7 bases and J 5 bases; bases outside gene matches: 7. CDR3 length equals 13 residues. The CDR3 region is CASKRGSDETQYF. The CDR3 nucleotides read TGCGCCAGCAAACGCGGGAGCGACGAGACCCAGTACTTC.

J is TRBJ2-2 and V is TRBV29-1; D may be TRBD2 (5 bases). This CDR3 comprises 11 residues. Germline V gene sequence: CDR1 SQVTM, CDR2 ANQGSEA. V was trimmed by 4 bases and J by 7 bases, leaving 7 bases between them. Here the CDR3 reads CSVVGGGELFF. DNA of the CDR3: TGCAGCGTTGTCGGAGGCGGGGAGCTGTTTTTT.

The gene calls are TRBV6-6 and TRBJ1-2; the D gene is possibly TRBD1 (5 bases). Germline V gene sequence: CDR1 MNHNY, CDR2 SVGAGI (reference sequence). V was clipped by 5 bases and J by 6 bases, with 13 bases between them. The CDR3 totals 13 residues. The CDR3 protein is CASSPDQGDGYTF. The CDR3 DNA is TGTGCCAGCAGTCCGGACCAAGGGGATGGCTACACCTTC.

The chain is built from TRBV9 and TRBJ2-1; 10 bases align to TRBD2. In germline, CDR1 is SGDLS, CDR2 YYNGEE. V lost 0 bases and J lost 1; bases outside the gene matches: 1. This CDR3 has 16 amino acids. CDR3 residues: CASSVASGGSYNEQFF. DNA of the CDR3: TGTGCCAGCAGCGTAGCTAGCGGGGGTTCCTACAATGAGCAGTTCTTC.

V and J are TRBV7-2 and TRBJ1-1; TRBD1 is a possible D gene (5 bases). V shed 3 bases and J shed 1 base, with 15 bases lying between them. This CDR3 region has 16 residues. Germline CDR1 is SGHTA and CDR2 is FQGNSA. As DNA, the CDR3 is TGTGCCAGCAGCTTTAGGGGCAGGGTAGAGAACACTGAAGCTTTCTTT. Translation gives CASSFRGRVENTEAFF.

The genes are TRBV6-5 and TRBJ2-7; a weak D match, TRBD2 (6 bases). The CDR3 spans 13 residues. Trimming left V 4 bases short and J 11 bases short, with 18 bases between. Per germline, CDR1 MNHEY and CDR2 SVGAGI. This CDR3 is CASSSPGGGREYF. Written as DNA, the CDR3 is TGTGCCAGCAGTTCTCCGGGTGGAGGGCGGGAGTACTTC.

The CDR3 reads CASSIPGQGGTLDEQFF. The CDR3 nucleotides read TGTGCCAGTAGTATCCCTGGGCAGGGAGGTACTTTAGATGAGCAGTTCTTC. The rearrangement uses TRBV19 and TRBJ2-1; a weak D match, TRBD2 (6 bases). CDR1 is LNHDA, CDR2 SQIVND, per germline (reference sequence). V lost 3 bases, J lost 8 bases, and 23 bases lay in between. The CDR3 contains 17 residues.

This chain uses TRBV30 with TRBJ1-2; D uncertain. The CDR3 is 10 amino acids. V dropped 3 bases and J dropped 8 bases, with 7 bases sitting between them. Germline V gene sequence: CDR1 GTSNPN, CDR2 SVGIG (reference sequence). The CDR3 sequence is CAWRLGGYTF. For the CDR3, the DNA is TGTGCCTGGAGGCTTGGAGGCTACACCTTC.

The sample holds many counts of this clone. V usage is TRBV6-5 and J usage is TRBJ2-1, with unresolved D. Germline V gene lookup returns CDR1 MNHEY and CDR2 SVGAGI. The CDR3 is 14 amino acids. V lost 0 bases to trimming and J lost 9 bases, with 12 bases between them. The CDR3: CASSYSVGRSEQFF. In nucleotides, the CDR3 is TGTGCCAGCAGTTACTCCGTAGGGCGAAGTGAGCAGTTCTTC.

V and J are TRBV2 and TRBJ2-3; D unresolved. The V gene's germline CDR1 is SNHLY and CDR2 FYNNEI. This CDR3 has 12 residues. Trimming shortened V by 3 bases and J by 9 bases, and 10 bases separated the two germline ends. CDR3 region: CASSEEFGTQYF. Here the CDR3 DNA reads TGTGCCAGCAGTGAGGAATTCGGGACGCAGTATTTT.

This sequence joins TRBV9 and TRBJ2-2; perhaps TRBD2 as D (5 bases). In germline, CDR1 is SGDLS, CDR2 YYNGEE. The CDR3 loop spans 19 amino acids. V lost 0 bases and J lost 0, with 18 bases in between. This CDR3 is CASSVATGGGFANTGELFF. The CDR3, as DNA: TGTGCCAGCAGCGTAGCTACTGGAGGCGGGTTCGCGAACACCGGGGAGCTGTTTTTT.

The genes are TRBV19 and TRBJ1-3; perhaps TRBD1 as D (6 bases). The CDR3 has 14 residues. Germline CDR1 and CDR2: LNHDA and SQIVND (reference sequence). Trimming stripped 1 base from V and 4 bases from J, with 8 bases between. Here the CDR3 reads CASSIGTVGNTIYF. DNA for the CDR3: TGTGCCAGTAGTATAGGGACAGTCGGAAACACCATATATTTT.

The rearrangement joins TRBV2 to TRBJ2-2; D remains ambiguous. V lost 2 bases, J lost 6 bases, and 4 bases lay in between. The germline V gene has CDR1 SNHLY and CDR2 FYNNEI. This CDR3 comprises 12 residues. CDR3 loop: CASSETPGELFF. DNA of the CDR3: TGTGCCAGCAGTGAAACCCCCGGGGAGCTGTTTTTT.

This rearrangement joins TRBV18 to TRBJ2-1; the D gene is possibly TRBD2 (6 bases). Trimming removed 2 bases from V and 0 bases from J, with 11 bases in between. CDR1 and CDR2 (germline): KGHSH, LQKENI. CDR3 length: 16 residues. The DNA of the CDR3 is TGTGCCAGCTCACCAAGGGCTAGCGACTCCTACAATGAGCAGTTCTTC. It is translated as CASSPRASDSYNEQFF.

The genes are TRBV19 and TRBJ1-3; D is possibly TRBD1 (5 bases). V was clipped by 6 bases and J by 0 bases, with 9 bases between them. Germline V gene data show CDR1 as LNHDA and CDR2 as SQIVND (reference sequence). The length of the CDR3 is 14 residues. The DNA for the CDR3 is TGTGCCAGTAGAACAGGAAGCTCTGGAAACACCATATATTTT. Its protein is CASRTGSSGNTIYF.

The CDR3 here is CASSPRIYEQYF. In DNA, the CDR3 is TGTGCCAGCAGCCCTCGGATTTACGAGCAGTACTTC. The J gene is TRBJ2-7, the V gene TRBV28; D is undetermined. V shed 6 bases and J shed 4 bases, with 10 bases lying between them. The CDR3 extends over 12 amino acids. CDR1 is MDHEN and CDR2 is SYDVKM in the germline V gene.

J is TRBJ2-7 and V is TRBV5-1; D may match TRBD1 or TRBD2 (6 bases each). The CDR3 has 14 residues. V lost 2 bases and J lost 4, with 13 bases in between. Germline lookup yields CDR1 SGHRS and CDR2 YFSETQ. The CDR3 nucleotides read TGCGCCAGCAGCTTACGGGGGCCTGCATACGAGCAGTACTTC. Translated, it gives CASSLRGPAYEQYF.

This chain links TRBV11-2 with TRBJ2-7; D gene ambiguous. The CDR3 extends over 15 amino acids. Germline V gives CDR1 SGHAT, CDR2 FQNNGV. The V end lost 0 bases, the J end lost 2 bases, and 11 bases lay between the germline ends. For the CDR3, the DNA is TGTGCCAGCAGCTTAGAGGCGTCAAGCGCCTACGAGCAGTACTTC. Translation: CASSLEASSAYEQYF.

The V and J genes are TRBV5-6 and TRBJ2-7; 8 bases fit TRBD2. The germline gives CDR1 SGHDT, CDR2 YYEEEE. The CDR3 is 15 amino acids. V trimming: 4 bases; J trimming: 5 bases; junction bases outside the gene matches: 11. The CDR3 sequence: CASSGFGAGVHEQYF. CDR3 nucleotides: TGTGCCAGCAGCGGCTTTGGAGCGGGAGTCCACGAGCAGTACTTC. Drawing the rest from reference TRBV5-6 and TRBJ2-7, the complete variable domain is DAGVTQSPTHLIKTRGQQVTLRCSPKSGHDTVSWYQQALGQGPQFIFQYYEEEERQRGNFPDRFSGHQFPNYSSELNVNALLLGDSALYLCASSGFGAGVHEQYFGPGTRLTVT.

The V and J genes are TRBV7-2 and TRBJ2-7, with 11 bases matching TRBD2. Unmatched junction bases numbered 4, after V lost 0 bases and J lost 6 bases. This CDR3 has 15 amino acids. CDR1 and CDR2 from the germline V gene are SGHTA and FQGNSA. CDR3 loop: CASSLAGGTSGEQYF. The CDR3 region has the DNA TGTGCCAGCAGCTTAGCTGGTGGGACTAGCGGCGAGCAGTACTTC. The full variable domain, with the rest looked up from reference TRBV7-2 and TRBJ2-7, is GAGVSQSPSNKVTEKGKDVELRCDPISGHTALYWYRQSLGQGLEFLIYFQGNSAPDKSGLPSDRFSAERTGGSVSTLTIQRTQQEDSAVYLCASSLAGGTSGEQYFGPGTRLTVT.

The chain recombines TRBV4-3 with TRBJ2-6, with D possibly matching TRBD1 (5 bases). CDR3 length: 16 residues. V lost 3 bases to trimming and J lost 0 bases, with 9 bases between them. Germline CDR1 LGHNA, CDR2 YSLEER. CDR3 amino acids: CASSHDSSSGANVLTF. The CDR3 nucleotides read TGCGCCAGCAGCCACGACAGCAGCTCTGGGGCCAACGTCCTGACTTTC.

The CDR3, as DNA: TGCGCCAGCAGCTTTGAACGGCCTCCTAGGGTC. Translation gives CASSFERPPRV. The chain joins TRBV5-1 to TRBJ2-7; D not resolved. The V gene's germline CDR1 is SGHRS and CDR2 YFSETQ. This CDR3 is 11 amino acids long.

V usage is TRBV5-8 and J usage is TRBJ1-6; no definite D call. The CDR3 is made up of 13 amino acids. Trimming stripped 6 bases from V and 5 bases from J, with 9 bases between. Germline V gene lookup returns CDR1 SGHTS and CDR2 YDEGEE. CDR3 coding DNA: TGTGCCAGCACCTCTAACCATAATTCACCCCTCCACTTT. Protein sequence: CASTSNHNSPLHF.

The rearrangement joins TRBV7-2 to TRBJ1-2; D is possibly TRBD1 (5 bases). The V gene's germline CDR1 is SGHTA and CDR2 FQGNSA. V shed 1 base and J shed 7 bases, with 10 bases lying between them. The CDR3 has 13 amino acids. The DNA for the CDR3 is TGTGCCAGCAGCTTAGAACAGGCTCGTGGCTACACCTTC. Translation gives CASSLEQARGYTF.

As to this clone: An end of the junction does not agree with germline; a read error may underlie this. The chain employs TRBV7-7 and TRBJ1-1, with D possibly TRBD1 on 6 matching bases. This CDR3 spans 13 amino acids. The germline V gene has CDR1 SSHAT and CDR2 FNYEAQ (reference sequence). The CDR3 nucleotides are TGTGCTAGCAGCTACAGGGAGAACACTGAAGCTTTCTTT. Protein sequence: CASSYRENTEAFF.

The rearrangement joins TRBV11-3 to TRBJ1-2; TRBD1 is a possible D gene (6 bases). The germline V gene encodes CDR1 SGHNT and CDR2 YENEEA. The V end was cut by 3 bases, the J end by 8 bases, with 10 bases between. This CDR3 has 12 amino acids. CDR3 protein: CASSFRGKGYTF. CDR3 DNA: TGTGCCAGCAGCTTCAGGGGTAAGGGCTACACCTTC.

The CDR3 DNA reads as TGTGCCAGCAGCCCCTCTTTAGTATCCACTGAAGCTTTCTTT. This sequence encodes CASSPSLVSTEAFF. This chain uses TRBV7-9 with TRBJ1-1; unclear D gene. The CDR3 loop spans 14 amino acids. Between the trimmed V and J ends, which lost 5 bases and 4 bases, there was a span of 14 bases. Germline CDR1 reads SEHNR; CDR2 reads FQNEAQ (reference sequence).

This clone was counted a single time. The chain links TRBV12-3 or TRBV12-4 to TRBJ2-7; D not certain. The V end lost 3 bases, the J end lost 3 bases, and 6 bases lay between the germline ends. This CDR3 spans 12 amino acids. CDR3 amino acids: CASSFEVYEQYF. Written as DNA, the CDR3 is TGTGCCAGCAGTTTCGAAGTCTACGAGCAGTACTTC.